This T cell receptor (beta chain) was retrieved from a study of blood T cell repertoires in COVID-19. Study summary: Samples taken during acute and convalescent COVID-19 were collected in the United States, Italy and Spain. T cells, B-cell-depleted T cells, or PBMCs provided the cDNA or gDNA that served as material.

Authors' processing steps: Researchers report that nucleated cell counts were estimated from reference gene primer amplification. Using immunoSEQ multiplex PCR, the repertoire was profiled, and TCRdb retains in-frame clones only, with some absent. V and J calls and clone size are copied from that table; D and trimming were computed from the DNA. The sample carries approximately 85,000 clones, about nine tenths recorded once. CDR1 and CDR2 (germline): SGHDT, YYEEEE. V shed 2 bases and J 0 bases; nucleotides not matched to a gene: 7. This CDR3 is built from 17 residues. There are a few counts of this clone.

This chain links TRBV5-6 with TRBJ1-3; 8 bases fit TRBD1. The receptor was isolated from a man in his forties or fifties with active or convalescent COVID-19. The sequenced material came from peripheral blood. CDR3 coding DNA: TGTGCCAGCAGCTTCCATCGGACAGGGAGCTCTGGAAACACCATATATTTT. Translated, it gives CASSFHRTGSSGNTIYF.